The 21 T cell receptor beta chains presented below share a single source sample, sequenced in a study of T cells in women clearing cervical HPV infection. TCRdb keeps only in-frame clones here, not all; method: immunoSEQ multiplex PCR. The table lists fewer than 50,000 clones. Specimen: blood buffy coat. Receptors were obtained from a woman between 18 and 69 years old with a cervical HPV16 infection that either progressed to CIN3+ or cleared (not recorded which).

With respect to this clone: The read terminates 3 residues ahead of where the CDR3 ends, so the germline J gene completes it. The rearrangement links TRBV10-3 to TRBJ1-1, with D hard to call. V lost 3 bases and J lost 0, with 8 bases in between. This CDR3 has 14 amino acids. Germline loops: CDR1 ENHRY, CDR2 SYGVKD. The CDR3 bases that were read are TGTGCCATCAGTGAAGGGTCCGTGAACACTGAA. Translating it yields CAISEGSVNTE. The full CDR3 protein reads CAISEGSVNTEAFF.

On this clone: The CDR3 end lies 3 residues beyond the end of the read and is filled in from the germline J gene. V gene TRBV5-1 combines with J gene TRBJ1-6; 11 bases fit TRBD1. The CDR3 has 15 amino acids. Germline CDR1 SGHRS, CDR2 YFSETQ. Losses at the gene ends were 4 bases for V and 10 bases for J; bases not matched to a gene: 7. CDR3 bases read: TGCGCCAGCAGCCCGGACAGGGGGCATCGATCACCC. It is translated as CASSPDRGHRSP. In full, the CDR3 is CASSPDRGHRSPLHF.

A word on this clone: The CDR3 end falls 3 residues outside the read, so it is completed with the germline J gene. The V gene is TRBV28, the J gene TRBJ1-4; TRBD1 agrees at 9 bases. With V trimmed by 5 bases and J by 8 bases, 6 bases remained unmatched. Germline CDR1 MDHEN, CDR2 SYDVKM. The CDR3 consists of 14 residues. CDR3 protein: CASSTGQGTEKLFF. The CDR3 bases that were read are TGTGCCAGCAGTACCGGACAGGGGACGGAAAAA.

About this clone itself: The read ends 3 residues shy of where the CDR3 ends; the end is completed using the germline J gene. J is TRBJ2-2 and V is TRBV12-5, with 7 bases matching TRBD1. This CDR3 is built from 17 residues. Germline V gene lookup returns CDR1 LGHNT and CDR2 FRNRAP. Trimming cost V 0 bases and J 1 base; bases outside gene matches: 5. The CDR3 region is CASGLVLGTENTGELFF. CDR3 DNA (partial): TGTGCTAGTGGTTTGGTACTCGGGACAGAGAACACCGGGGAG.

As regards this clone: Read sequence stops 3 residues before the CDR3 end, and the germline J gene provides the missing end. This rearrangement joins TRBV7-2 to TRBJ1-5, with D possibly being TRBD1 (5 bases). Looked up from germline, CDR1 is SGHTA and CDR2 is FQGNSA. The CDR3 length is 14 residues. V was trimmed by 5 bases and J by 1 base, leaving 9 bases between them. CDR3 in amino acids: CASSAGGSNQPQHF. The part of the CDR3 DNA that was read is TGTGCCAGCAGCGCCGGGGGGAGCAATCAGCCC.

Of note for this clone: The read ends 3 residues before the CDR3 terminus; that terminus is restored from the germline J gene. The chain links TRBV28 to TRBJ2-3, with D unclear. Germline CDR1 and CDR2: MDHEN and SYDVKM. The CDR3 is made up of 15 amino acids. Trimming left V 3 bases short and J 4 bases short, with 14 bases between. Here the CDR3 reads CASSFKGLLADTQYF. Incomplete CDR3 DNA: TGTGCCAGCAGTTTTAAGGGCCTACTGGCAGATACG.

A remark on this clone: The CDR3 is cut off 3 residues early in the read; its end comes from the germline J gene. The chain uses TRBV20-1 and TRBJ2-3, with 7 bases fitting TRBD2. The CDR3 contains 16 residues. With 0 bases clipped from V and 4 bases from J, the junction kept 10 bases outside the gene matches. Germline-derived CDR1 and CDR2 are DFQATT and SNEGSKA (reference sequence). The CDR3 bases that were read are TGCAGTGCTAGAGATATCCTTAATAGCGGGCCAGATACG. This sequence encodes CSARDILNSGPDT. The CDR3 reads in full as CSARDILNSGPDTQYF.

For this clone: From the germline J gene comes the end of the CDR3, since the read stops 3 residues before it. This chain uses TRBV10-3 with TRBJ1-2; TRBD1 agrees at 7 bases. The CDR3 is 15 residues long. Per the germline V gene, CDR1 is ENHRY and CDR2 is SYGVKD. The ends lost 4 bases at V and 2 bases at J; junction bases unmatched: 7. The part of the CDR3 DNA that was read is TGTGCCATCAGTGGGGGACAGATGAACAACTATGGC. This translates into CAISGGQMNNYG. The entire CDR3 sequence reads CAISGGQMNNYGYTF.

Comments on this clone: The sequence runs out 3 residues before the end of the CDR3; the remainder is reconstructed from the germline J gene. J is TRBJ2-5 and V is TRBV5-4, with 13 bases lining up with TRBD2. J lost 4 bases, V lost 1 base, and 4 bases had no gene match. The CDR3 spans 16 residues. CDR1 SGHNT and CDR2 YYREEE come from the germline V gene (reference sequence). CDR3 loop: CASSLTSGGAPETQYF. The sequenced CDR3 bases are TGTGCCAGCAGCTTGACTAGCGGGGGGGCTCCAGAGACC.

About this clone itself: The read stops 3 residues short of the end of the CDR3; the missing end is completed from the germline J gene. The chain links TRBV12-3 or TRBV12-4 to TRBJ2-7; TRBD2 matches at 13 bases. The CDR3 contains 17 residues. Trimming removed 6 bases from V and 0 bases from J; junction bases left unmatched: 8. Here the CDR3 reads CASRGLAGASPSYEQYF. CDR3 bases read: TGTGCCAGCAGAGGACTAGCGGGAGCCTCCCCCTCCTACGAG.

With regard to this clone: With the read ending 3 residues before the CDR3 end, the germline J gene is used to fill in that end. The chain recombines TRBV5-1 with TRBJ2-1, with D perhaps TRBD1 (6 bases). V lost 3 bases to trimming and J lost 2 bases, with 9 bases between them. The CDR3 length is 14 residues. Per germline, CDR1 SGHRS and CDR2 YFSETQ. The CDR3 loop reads CASSSDRTYNEQFF. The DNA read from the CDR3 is TGCGCCAGCAGCTCCGACAGGACCTACAATGAG.

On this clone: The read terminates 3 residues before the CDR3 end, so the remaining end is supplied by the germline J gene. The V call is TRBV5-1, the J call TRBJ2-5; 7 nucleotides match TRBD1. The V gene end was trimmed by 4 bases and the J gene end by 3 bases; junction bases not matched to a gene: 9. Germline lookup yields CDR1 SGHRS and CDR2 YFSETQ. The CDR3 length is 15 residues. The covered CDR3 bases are TGCGCCAGCAGCCTGGGAGACAGGGAGAAAGAGACC. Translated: CASSLGDREKET. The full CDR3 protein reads CASSLGDREKETQYF.

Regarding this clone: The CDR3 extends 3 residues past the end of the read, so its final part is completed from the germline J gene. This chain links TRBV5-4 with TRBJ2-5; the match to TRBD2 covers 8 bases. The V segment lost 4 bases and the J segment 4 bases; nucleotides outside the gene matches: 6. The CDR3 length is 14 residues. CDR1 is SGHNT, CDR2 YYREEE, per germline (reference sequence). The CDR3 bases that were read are TGTGCCAGCAGCGACCCGACTAGCGTAGAGACC. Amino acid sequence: CASSDPTSVET. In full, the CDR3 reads CASSDPTSVETQYF.

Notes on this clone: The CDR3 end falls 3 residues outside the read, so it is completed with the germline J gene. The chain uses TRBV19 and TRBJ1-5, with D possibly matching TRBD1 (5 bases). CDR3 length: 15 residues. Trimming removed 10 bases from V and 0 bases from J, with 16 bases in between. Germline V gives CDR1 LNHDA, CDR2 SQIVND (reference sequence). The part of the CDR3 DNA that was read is TGTGCCACCCAATTGGGGGGAGGTAGCAATCAGCCC. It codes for CATQLGGGSNQP. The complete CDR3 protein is CATQLGGGSNQPQHF.

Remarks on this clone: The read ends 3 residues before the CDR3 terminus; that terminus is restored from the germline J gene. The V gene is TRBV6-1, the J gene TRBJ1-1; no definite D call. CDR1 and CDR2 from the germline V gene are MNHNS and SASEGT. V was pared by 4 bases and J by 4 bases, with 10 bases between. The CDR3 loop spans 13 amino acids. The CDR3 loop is CASSGHEGTEAFF. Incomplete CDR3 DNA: TGTGCCAGCAGTGGGCACGAAGGCACTGAA.

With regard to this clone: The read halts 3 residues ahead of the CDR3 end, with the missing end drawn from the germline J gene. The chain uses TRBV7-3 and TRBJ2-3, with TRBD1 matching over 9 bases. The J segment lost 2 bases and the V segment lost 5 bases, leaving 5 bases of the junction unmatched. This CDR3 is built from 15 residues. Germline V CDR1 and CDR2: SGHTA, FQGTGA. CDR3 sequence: CASSPTGGDTDTQYF. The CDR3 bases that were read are TGTGCCAGCAGCCCTACAGGGGGCGACACAGATACG.

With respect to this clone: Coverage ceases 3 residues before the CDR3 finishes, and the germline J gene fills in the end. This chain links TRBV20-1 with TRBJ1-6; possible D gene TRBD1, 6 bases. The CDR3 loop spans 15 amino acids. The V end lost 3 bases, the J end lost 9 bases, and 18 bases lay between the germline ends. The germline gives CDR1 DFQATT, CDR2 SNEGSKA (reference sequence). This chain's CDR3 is CSARRGGERGSPLHF. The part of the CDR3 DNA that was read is TGCAGTGCTAGGAGAGGGGGGGAAAGGGGTTCACCC.

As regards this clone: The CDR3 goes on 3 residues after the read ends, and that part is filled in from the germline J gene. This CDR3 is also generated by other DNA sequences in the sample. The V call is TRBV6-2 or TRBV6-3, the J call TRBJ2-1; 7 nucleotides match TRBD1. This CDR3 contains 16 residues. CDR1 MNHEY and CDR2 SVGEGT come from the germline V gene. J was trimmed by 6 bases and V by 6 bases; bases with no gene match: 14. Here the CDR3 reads CASSYPRQGIRNEQFF. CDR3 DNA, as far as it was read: TGTGCCAGCAGCTACCCTCGACAGGGCATACGCAATGAG.

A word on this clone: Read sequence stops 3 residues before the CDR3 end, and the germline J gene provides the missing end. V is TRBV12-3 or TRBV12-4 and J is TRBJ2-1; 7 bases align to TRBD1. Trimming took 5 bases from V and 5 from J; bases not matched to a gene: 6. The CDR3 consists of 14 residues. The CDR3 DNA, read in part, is TGTGCCAGCAGTCCCCGGACAGGACACAATGAG. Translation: CASSPRTGHNE. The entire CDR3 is CASSPRTGHNEQFF.

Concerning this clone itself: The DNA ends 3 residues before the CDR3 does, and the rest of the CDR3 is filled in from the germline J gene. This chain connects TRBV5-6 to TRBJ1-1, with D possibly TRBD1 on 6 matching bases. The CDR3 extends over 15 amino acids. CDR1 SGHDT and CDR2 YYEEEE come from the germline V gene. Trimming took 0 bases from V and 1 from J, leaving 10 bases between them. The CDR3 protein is CASSLAQGRNTEAFF. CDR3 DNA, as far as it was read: TGTGCCAGCAGCTTGGCACAGGGACGGAACACTGAA. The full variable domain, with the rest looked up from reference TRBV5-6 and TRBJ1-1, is DAGVTQSPTHLIKTRGQQVTLRCSPKSGHDTVSWYQQALGQGPQFIFQYYEEEERQRGNFPDRFSGHQFPNYSSELNVNALLLGDSALYLCASSLAQGRNTEAFFGQGTRLTVV.

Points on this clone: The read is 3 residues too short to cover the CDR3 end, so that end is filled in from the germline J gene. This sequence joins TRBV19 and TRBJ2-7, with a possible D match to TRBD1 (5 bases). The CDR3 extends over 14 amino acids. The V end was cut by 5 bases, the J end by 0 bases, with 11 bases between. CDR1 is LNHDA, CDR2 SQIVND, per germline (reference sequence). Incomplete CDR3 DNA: TGTGCCAGTAGTGCTCAGACAGACTCCTACGAG. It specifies CASSAQTDSYE. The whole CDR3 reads CASSAQTDSYEQYF.